The TCR beta chain under discussion was sequenced for a study of post-analysis software for immune sequencing data (dated by TCRdb to the mid-2010s). At the level of the whole study: The recorded disease courses included relapsing-remitting, secondary progressive and progressive-relapsing multiple sclerosis, and some patients had no subtype annotation. The multiple sclerosis patient repertoires were compared with about a dozen previously published healthy control repertoires from donors aged about 6 to 26 years. A subset of samples was prepared in parallel using single-end sample barcoding, then pooled and co-amplified after Illumina adapter ligation.

What the work shows at the level of the full study, not this receptor alone: Multiple sclerosis patients had significantly lower normalized Chao1 diversity than controls, a result that suggests substantial peripheral T-cell clonal expansion. The multiple sclerosis patient group was slightly younger than the control group. Significantly higher frequencies in patients than in controls were found for roughly 5 TRBV segments, including TRBV5-6, TRBV5-1 and TRBV20-1. Direct clustering with F measure revealed strong co-clustering of samples prepared in the same batch, which led to a batch-effect correction.

TCR beta repertoires were profiled from peripheral blood of under 15 young patients with multiple sclerosis to demonstrate the VDJtools post-analysis software. The multiple sclerosis patients were children and adolescents between roughly 6 and 17 years of age. Details on this clonotype: Its specific antigen is unknown. Base qualities are missing; no much larger clone stands one base away.

The library was obtained by PCR. Instrument used: Illumina HiSeq 2500. To reduce PCR and sequencing biases, unique molecular identifiers were incorporated into the TCR beta cDNA libraries. Approximately 500,000 cDNA molecules were obtained per 1 to 10 million input T cells, so each molecule approximated one T cell. Patient libraries were prepared and sequenced with the same protocol used for the earlier healthy control dataset. Samples belonging to the same batch were prepared together, multiplexed and sequenced on a shared HiSeq lane. In the original analysis: Raw barcoded reads were processed with MIGEC, discarding single-read molecular identifier groups before consensus assembly and CDR3 extraction. Clonotype tables were post-analysed with VDJtools, and diversity was normalized by down-sampling all datasets to the smallest sample size. In repertoire overlap clustering, CDR3 amino acid sequences, but not nucleotide sequences, were matched to correct batch-related cross-sample contamination. TCRdb redid the processing of the public reads, applying fastp at Q25 and MiXCR, and retained in-frame beta chains. Each CDR3 protein appears once, grouped with its most common genes and DNA. TCRdb, rather than the study authors, made the V and J calls. The table for this sample lists roughly 650,000 distinct CDR3 sequences; approximately 60% of them were counted only once. The ten largest clones represent about 11% of the sample.

The germline V gene encodes CDR1 DFQATT and CDR2 SNEGSKA (reference sequence). Inclusive of the bounding cysteine and phenylalanine, the CDR3 is 14 residues long. Only the CDR3 portion is preserved as DNA: 42 bases, with reading frame beginning at the first base. Trimmed from V: 2 bases; trimmed from J: 4 bases; junction bases lacking a gene match: 4. The chain was built from TRBV20-1 and TRBJ2-3; 9 middle bases align to TRBD1. Sequences were obtained from blood. The TCR originated in a girl aged 2-10 years with multiple sclerosis. The DNA reads as follows: TGCAGTGCTAGAACGGGACAGGGCTCAGATACGCAGTATTTT. Translation gives CSARTGQGSDTQYF.